A selection of T cell receptor beta chains follows, all from one sample in a study of blood T cell repertoires in COVID-19. Here immunoSEQ multiplex PCR was the method, and the copy in TCRdb shows in-frame clones only, minus some. The repertoire holds about 160,000 clones, around 80% seen once, with under 9.5% in the top ten. Sequenced: PBMCs or T cells enriched from blood (not recorded which). The receptors were gathered from a man in his fifties who had recovered from COVID-19. Each CDR3 is given with its conserved first and last residue. A D gene is named only where the DNA matches it firmly. Only some rows state a clone size, as once, few, many or a class for expanded clones.

TRBV12-3/TRBV12-4 . 12 . CASNTGSYEQYF
TRBV14 TRBD2 15 many CASSQESAGGETQYF
TRBV7-9 . 15 . CASSLVSGYQETQYF
TRBV5-4 . 14 . CASSLAGQGGGYTF
TRBV4-1 . 15 . CASRPETGRLSEQYF
TRBV7-2 . 14 . CASSFGEVRNTIYF
TRBV7-9 TRBD1 14 . CASSSGQGYEKLFF
TRBV7-8 TRBD2 16 once CASSFKTSGGLGEQYF
TRBV19 . 14 once CASSPRARNQPQHF
TRBV6-5 . 12 . CASRRQNNEQFF
TRBV6-2/TRBV6-3 . 13 . CASSYAYTGEQYF